These 20 T cell receptor beta chains came from one sample sequenced in a study of control samples from healthy donors and cancer patients. The table came from immunoSEQ multiplex PCR; TCRdb's copy has only in-frame clones and leaves some out. The sample includes over 100,000 clones, 70% to 90% of them seen just once. The sequenced sample consisted of blood. The source of these receptors is a man aged 45-65 years in good health.

V gene TRBV7-9 combines with J gene TRBJ2-5; tentatively, D is TRBD1 (6 bases). CDR1 and CDR2 from the germline V gene are SEHNR and FQNEAQ (reference sequence). Deletions cut 4 bases from V and 2 bases from J, with 14 bases between. This CDR3 comprises 15 residues. In DNA, the CDR3 is TGTGCCAGCAGCTCCCCCCACAGGGAACAAGAGACCCAGTACTTC. Amino acid sequence: CASSSPHREQETQYF. The entire variable domain, with the rest obtained from reference TRBV7-9 and TRBJ2-5, is as follows: DTGVSQNPRHKITKRGQNVTFRCDPISEHNRLYWYRQTLGQGPEFLTYFQNEAQLEKSRLLSDRFSAERPKGSFSTLEIQRTEQGDSAMYLCASSSPHREQETQYFGPGTRLLVL.

V is TRBV4-1 and J is TRBJ2-3; 11 bases match TRBD1. There are 16 residues in the CDR3. After removal of 4 bases from V and 5 bases from J, the junction contained 8 bases not matched to a gene. CDR1 is MGHRA and CDR2 is YSYEKL in the germline V gene. CDR3 nucleotides: TGCGCCAGCAGCCCCATAGGGACAGGGGGTATAGATACGCAGTATTTT. Encoded protein: CASSPIGTGGIDTQYF.

The chain has TRBV4-1 and TRBJ1-1; no reliable D call. V shed 1 base and J shed 4 bases, with 19 bases lying between them. Germline V gene data show CDR1 as MGHRA and CDR2 as YSYEKL. This CDR3 has 17 residues. The chain's CDR3 is CASSQASAGVRLTEAFF. The DNA for the CDR3 is TGCGCCAGCAGCCAAGCGAGTGCTGGGGTGCGGCTCACTGAAGCTTTCTTT.

The CDR3 bases are TGTGCCAGCAGCAAAGCCGGGGCAGGGGGAGGTGAAAAACTGTTTTTT. It translates to CASSKAGAGGGEKLFF. The chain is built from TRBV28 and TRBJ1-4; 7 bases align to TRBD1. This CDR3 has 16 amino acids. Germline V gives CDR1 MDHEN, CDR2 SYDVKM. The ends lost 6 bases at V and 7 bases at J; junction bases unmatched: 14. Full variable domain (rest looked up from reference TRBV28 and TRBJ1-4): DVKVTQSSRYLVKRTGEKVFLECVQDMDHENMFWYRQDPGLGLRLIYFSYDVKMKEKGDIPEGYSVSREKKERFSLILESASTNQTSMYLCASSKAGAGGGEKLFFGSGTQLSVL.

V is TRBV7-3 and J is TRBJ1-6; no reliable D call. The germline gives CDR1 SGHTA, CDR2 FQGTGA. This CDR3 has 13 residues. Trimming took off 5 bases at V and 10 bases at J, with 12 bases between the two ends. The CDR3 coding sequence is TGTGCCAGCAGCCCGGGAGCTGGGTCACCCCTCCACTTT. Translating it yields CASSPGAGSPLHF.

The chain carries TRBV27 and TRBJ2-2; D unresolved. The CDR3 covers 13 residues. The germline V gene has CDR1 MNHEY and CDR2 SMNVEV (reference sequence). Trimming left V 1 base short and J 4 bases short, with 4 bases between. The chain's CDR3 is CASSLWVTGELFF. CDR3 nucleotide sequence: TGTGCCAGCAGTTTATGGGTCACCGGGGAGCTGTTTTTT.

This CDR3 reads CASSESRRHGYTF. DNA of the CDR3: TGCGCCAGCAGTGAGTCCCGGCGGCATGGCTACACCTTC. The rearrangement uses TRBV10-1 and TRBJ1-2; D unresolved. Germline V gene data show CDR1 as WNHNN and CDR2 as SYGVQD (reference sequence). V dropped 0 bases and J dropped 6 bases, with 8 bases sitting between them. CDR3 length: 13 residues.

J is TRBJ1-1 and V is TRBV19, with D uncertain. This CDR3 region has 15 residues. Per germline, CDR1 LNHDA and CDR2 SQIVND (reference sequence). Trimming cost V 0 bases and J 5 bases, with 13 bases left between them. The CDR3 here is CASSIDMRQRTEAFF. The DNA for the CDR3 is TGTGCCAGTAGTATAGATATGCGCCAACGGACTGAAGCTTTCTTT.

This chain's CDR3 is CASSLLGDPSGELFF. The CDR3 coding sequence is TGTGCCAGCAGTTTATTGGGAGATCCCAGCGGGGAGCTGTTTTTT. V is TRBV28 and J is TRBJ2-2; possibly TRBD2 for D (5 bases). The CDR3 covers 15 residues. Germline-derived CDR1 and CDR2 are MDHEN and SYDVKM. V gave up 1 base and J gave up 7 bases, with 13 bases separating them.

The J gene is TRBJ1-1, the V gene TRBV7-8, with unresolved D. Germline V gene data show CDR1 as SGHVS and CDR2 as FQNEAQ. V was pared by 5 bases and J by 3 bases, with 4 bases between. There are 11 residues in the CDR3. The CDR3 region is CASSRDTEAFF. The CDR3 region has the DNA TGTGCCAGCAGCCGGGACACTGAAGCTTTCTTT.

The table lists this clone with a count of one. V is TRBV28 and J is TRBJ2-5; tentatively, D is TRBD1 (6 bases). Germline V gives CDR1 MDHEN, CDR2 SYDVKM. V was shortened by 8 bases and J by 5 bases, with 9 bases between the two germline ends. This CDR3 region has 11 residues. The CDR3 region has the DNA TGTGCCAGCCAGGGGTGGGAGACCCAGTACTTC. Its protein product is CASQGWETQYF. Supplemented by reference TRBV28 and TRBJ2-5, the full variable domain reads DVKVTQSSRYLVKRTGEKVFLECVQDMDHENMFWYRQDPGLGLRLIYFSYDVKMKEKGDIPEGYSVSREKKERFSLILESASTNQTSMYLCASQGWETQYFGPGTRLLVL.

The chain joins TRBV19 to TRBJ1-1; a weak D match, TRBD1 (6 bases). Germline lookup yields CDR1 LNHDA and CDR2 SQIVND (reference sequence). CDR3 length equals 15 residues. The V gene lost 3 bases and the J gene lost 6 bases, with 17 bases spanning the gap. The CDR3 nucleotides are TGTGCCAGTAGTATCTCGGGGGGCCCCCCGCCTGAAGCTTTCTTT. Translated, it gives CASSISGGPPPEAFF.

This clone was seen ten or more times. The chain is built from TRBV7-8 and TRBJ2-1; D might be TRBD1 (6 bases). There are 14 residues in the CDR3. Trimming cost V 5 bases and J 10 bases, with 18 bases left between them. From germline, CDR1 is SGHVS and CDR2 FQNEAQ. CDR3 residues: CASSPGATTGEQFF. CDR3 DNA: TGTGCCAGCAGCCCAGGGGCGACAACGGGAGAGCAGTTCTTC.

The V gene is TRBV5-6, the J gene TRBJ2-7; perhaps TRBD1 as D (6 bases). CDR1 and CDR2 (germline): SGHDT, YYEEEE. Trimming removed 0 bases at V and 7 bases at J, with 14 bases between. CDR3 length equals 14 residues. This chain's CDR3 is CASSLGTGLGEQYF. As DNA, the CDR3 is TGTGCCAGCAGCTTGGGAACAGGGTTGGGGGAGCAGTACTTC. The complete variable domain, with remaining parts taken from reference TRBV5-6 and TRBJ2-7, reads DAGVTQSPTHLIKTRGQQVTLRCSPKSGHDTVSWYQQALGQGPQFIFQYYEEEERQRGNFPDRFSGHQFPNYSSELNVNALLLGDSALYLCASSLGTGLGEQYFGPGTRLTVT.

Details on this clone: At one of its ends the junction is not consistent with the germline gene, which may arise from a read error. V is TRBV7-8 and J is TRBJ1-5; the D is unclear. This CDR3 has 15 residues. Germline V CDR1 and CDR2: SGHVS, FQNEAQ. The CDR3, as DNA: TGTGCCAGCAGCTTAAGGACCTTTAGCACTCAGCCCCAGCATTTT. Encoded protein: CASSLRTFSTQPQHF.

The chain employs TRBV3-1 (or the pseudogene TRBV3-2) and TRBJ2-7; 11 nucleotides agree with TRBD1. Per the germline V gene, CDR1 is LGHDT and CDR2 is YNNKEL (reference sequence). J lost 6 bases, V lost 1 base, and 8 bases had no gene match. The CDR3 is 16 residues long. The CDR3 region is CASSQAGQGALSEQYF. Written as DNA, the CDR3 is TGTGCCAGCAGCCAAGCCGGACAGGGGGCTCTCTCCGAGCAGTACTTC.

The chain employs TRBV7-3 and TRBJ1-1; no firm D call. CDR3 size: 13 residues. Trimming pared 4 bases from V and 4 bases from J, leaving 10 bases between. Germline lookup yields CDR1 SGHTA and CDR2 FQGTGA. This CDR3 is CASSWVGGTEAFF. CDR3 bases: TGTGCCAGCAGCTGGGTTGGTGGCACTGAAGCTTTCTTT.

This clone was picked up one time. The chain recombines TRBV7-2 with TRBJ2-7; D gene ambiguous. Trimming took 5 bases from V and 0 from J, leaving 11 bases between them. The CDR3 totals 14 residues. From germline, CDR1 is SGHTA and CDR2 FQGNSA. The CDR3 DNA follows: TGTGCCAGCAGCCCCCGTGGCAACTCCTACGAGCAGTACTTC. This codes for CASSPRGNSYEQYF.

The chain recombines TRBV18 with TRBJ2-2; 8 nucleotides match TRBD2. The CDR3 totals 14 residues. The V gene end was trimmed by 9 bases and the J gene end by 3 bases; junction bases not matched to a gene: 6. Germline V CDR1 and CDR2: KGHSH, LQKENI. CDR3 in amino acids: CASQSGGDTGELFF. CDR3 in DNA: TGTGCCAGTCAAAGCGGGGGAGACACCGGGGAGCTGTTTTTT.

The chain carries TRBV30 and TRBJ1-2, with a weak D call TRBD1 (5 bases). Germline V gene sequence: CDR1 GTSNPN, CDR2 SVGIG (reference sequence). V lost 0 bases and J lost 4, with 15 bases in between. The CDR3 covers 15 residues. The CDR3 sequence: CAWSVAGGSSYGYTF. The CDR3 bases are TGTGCCTGGAGTGTAGCGGGGGGTTCGAGCTATGGCTACACCTTC. Combining the CDR3 with reference TRBV30 and TRBJ1-2 gives the whole variable domain SQTIHQWPATLVQPVGSPLSLECTVEGTSNPNLYWYRQAAGRGLQLLFYSVGIGQISSEVPQNLSASRPQDRQFILSSKKLLLSDSGFYLCAWSVAGGSSYGYTFGSGTRLTVV.